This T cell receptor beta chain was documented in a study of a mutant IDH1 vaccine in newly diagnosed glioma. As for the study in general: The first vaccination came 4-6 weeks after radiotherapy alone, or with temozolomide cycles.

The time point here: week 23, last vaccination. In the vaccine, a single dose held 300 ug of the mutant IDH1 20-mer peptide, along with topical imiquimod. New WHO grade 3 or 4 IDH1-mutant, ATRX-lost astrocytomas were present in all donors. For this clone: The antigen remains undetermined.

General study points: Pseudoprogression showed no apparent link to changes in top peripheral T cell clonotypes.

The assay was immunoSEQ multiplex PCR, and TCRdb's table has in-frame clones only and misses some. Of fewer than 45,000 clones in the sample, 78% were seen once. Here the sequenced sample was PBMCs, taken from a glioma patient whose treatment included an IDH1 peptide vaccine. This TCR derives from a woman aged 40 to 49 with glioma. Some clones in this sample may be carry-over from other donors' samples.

CDR3 sequence (DNA): TGTGCCAGCAGCCAATGGAGTGGCAGGGGGCAAGGAGAGACCCAGTACTTC. Translating gives CASSQWSGRGQGETQYF. V and J are TRBV4-2 and TRBJ2-5, with 8 bases fitting TRBD1. From germline, CDR1 is LGHNA and CDR2 YNFKEQ. CDR3 length equals 17 residues. J gave up 4 bases and V 2 bases, and 12 bases lay outside the gene matches.